This T cell receptor beta chain was retrieved from a study of T-cell reconstitution after alpha-beta-depleted transplantation in children. Unique molecular identifiers featured in how the TCRbeta library was prepared. TCRdb re-analysed the PCR reads in MiXCR, keeping a single row per CDR3 protein. The sample carries approximately 420,000 distinct CDR3 sequences, roughly a tenth recorded once. From germline, CDR1 is MNHEY and CDR2 SMNVEV (reference sequence). This CDR3 is built from 13 residues. The V gene lost 4 bases and the J gene lost 0 bases, with 7 bases spanning the gap. This clonotype was seen a handful of times.

The sequencing used PBMCs from the stem cell graft donor, collected from the stem cell graft. This chain connects TRBV27 to TRBJ2-7; D call uncertain. The receptor was derived from a human donor who donated a stem cell graft to a child with acute myeloid leukemia. The CDR3 protein is CASSWASSYEQYF. In DNA form, the CDR3 reads TGTGCCAGCAGTTGGGCAAGCTCCTACGAGCAGTACTTC.